Listed here are 23 T cell receptor beta chains from one sample, sequenced in a study of cytomegalovirus exposure and HLA in healthy donors. It was with 60 Vbeta and 13 Jbeta primers that the PCR ran. Only in-frame clones appear in the TCRdb table, and some are missing; sequencing was by immunoSEQ multiplex PCR. In the table there are roughly 240,000 clones, 80% to 90% of which are singletons. Source material: PBMCs. The receptor set was obtained from a girl aged 2 to 9 in good health and CMV-seronegative.

Of note for this clone: One end of the junction does not line up with germline, which may come from a read error. This rearrangement joins TRBV9 to TRBJ2-2, with D hard to call. CDR1 and CDR2 (germline): SGDLS, YYNGEE. There are 13 residues in the CDR3. This CDR3 reads CASSVVASSPRYF. The CDR3 DNA reads TGTGCCAGCAGCGTAGTAGCCAGTTCACCCAGATATTTT. The entire variable domain, with the rest obtained from reference TRBV9 and TRBJ2-2, is as follows: DSGVTQTPKHLITATGQRVTLRCSPRSGDLSVYWYQQSLDQGLQFLIQYYNGEERAKGNILERFSAQQFPDLHSELNLSSLELGDSALYFCASSVVASSPRYFGEGSRLTVL.

V and J are TRBV10-3 and TRBJ1-1; no firm D call. CDR1 is ENHRY and CDR2 is SYGVKD in the germline V gene. V dropped 9 bases and J dropped 2 bases, with 13 bases sitting between them. CDR3 size: 13 residues. This CDR3 is CAMTRDLNTEAFF. The CDR3 bases are TGTGCCATGACCCGGGATTTAAACACTGAAGCTTTCTTT.

This chain uses TRBV27 with TRBJ1-6; D possibly corresponds to TRBD1 (5 bases). The CDR3 loop spans 15 amino acids. Germline assignment: CDR1 MNHEY and CDR2 SMNVEV (reference sequence). The ends were cut back, 5 bases at V and 9 bases at J, with 17 bases in the middle. This CDR3 reads CASSLTVDQGSPLHF. For the CDR3, the DNA is TGTGCCAGCAGTCTGACAGTAGACCAAGGTTCACCCCTCCACTTT.

The chain combines TRBV5-1 with TRBJ2-2; TRBD1 agrees at 9 bases. The germline gives CDR1 SGHRS, CDR2 YFSETQ. With 4 bases clipped from V and 2 bases from J, the junction kept 3 bases outside the gene matches. The CDR3 loop spans 15 amino acids. The CDR3 nucleotides read TGCGCCAGCAGCCGGACAGGGGCCAACACCGGGGAGCTGTTTTTT. It encodes CASSRTGANTGELFF.

The rearrangement uses TRBV6-1 and TRBJ2-2; TRBD1 might be the D (5 bases). Germline V CDR1 and CDR2: MNHNS, SASEGT. The V gene lost 7 bases and the J gene lost 0 bases, with 12 bases spanning the gap. The CDR3 runs to 15 residues. The CDR3 DNA reads TGTGCCAGCACTCAGGGTGGGGCGAACACCGGGGAGCTGTTTTTT. It translates to CASTQGGANTGELFF.

V usage is TRBV15 and J usage is TRBJ2-2; 8 bases are a match to TRBD2. CDR3 length: 17 amino acids. V dropped 3 bases and J dropped 4; count of bases not matched to a gene: 10. Germline loops: CDR1 LNHNV, CDR2 YYDKDF (reference sequence). Here the CDR3 reads CATSRGGAGGSTGELFF. CDR3 bases: TGTGCCACCAGCAGGGGAGGCGCGGGGGGCAGCACCGGGGAGCTGTTTTTT.

The chain uses TRBV10-2 and TRBJ2-1; 10 bases line up with TRBD2. With 4 bases clipped from V and 12 bases from J, the junction kept 18 bases outside the gene matches. The CDR3 spans 17 residues. Per germline, CDR1 WSHSY and CDR2 SAAADI. The DNA of the CDR3 is TGCGCCAGCAGTGCTCCCGGGACTAGCGTCCCAGAGGGGCGGCAGTTCTTC. Its protein is CASSAPGTSVPEGRQFF.

This clone was seen only a few times. This rearrangement joins TRBV7-9 to TRBJ2-7; D gene unclear. The CDR3 spans 12 residues. Germline V gene data show CDR1 as SEHNR and CDR2 as FQNEAQ (reference sequence). The V gene lost 1 base and the J gene lost 6 bases, with 7 bases spanning the gap. CDR3 in amino acids: CASSLVASEQYF. For the CDR3, the DNA is TGTGCCAGCAGCTTAGTGGCAAGCGAGCAGTACTTC.

The V gene is TRBV6-5, the J gene TRBJ1-1; D gene uncertain. Trimming cost V 4 bases and J 0 bases, with 9 bases left between them. Germline-derived CDR1 and CDR2 are MNHEY and SVGAGI. The CDR3 spans 14 residues. The CDR3 DNA is TGTGCCAGCAGTTTACCCGACATGAACACTGAAGCTTTCTTT. Protein sequence: CASSLPDMNTEAFF.

The V gene is TRBV4-2, the J gene TRBJ2-3, with TRBD1 as a possible D gene (6 bases). This CDR3 has 18 residues. Germline V gene lookup returns CDR1 LGHNA and CDR2 YNFKEQ. Trimming pared 1 base from V and 1 base from J, leaving 18 bases between. The CDR3 is CASSQVPFAGAGTDTQYF. Written as DNA, the CDR3 is TGTGCCAGCAGCCAAGTTCCCTTTGCAGGGGCCGGCACAGATACGCAGTATTTT.

The chain has TRBV9 and TRBJ1-1; weak D call: TRBD1 (5 bases). Trimming shortened V by 0 bases and J by 0 bases, and 9 bases separated the two germline ends. The germline V gene encodes CDR1 SGDLS and CDR2 YYNGEE. The CDR3 spans 15 residues. The CDR3 sequence: CASSVGVGLNTEAFF. Here the CDR3 DNA reads TGTGCCAGCAGCGTAGGGGTGGGGCTGAACACTGAAGCTTTCTTT.

The gene calls are TRBV6-6 and TRBJ1-1; D not certain. Germline CDR1 MNHNY, CDR2 SVGAGI (reference sequence). V was pared by 8 bases and J by 0 bases, with 13 bases between. This CDR3 has 14 amino acids. The CDR3 nucleotides read TGTGCCAGCGGGGAGGGCCGCTTGAACACTGAAGCTTTCTTT. This sequence encodes CASGEGRLNTEAFF.

CDR3: CASSLGQGGQETQYF. For the CDR3, the DNA is TGCGCCAGCAGCTTGGGACAGGGGGGCCAAGAGACCCAGTACTTC. The chain recombines TRBV5-1 with TRBJ2-5; 9 positions match TRBD1. The CDR3 is made up of 15 amino acids. V shed 0 bases, J shed 1 base, and the junction held 1 base outside the gene matches. Germline loops: CDR1 SGHRS, CDR2 YFSETQ.

The chain combines TRBV4-1 with TRBJ2-7, with 9 bases lining up with TRBD1. The germline V gene has CDR1 MGHRA and CDR2 YSYEKL. The ends lost 4 bases at V and 4 bases at J; junction bases unmatched: 8. The CDR3 contains 15 residues. In DNA, the CDR3 is TGCGCCAGCAGCCGCGACAGGGGGGGAATATACGAGCAGTACTTC. This encodes CASSRDRGGIYEQYF.

V is TRBV11-2 and J is TRBJ2-2; 11 positions agree with TRBD1. The germline V gene encodes CDR1 SGHAT and CDR2 FQNNGV. This CDR3 is built from 16 residues. Trimming at V came to 5 bases and at J to 6 bases, leaving 8 bases not matched to a gene. In nucleotides, the CDR3 is TGTGCCAGCAGCGCCCGGGACAGGGGGTATGCCGGGGAGCTGTTTTTT. The encoded protein is CASSARDRGYAGELFF.

V usage is TRBV28 and J usage is TRBJ1-1; 7 bases are shared with TRBD1. CDR1 and CDR2 (germline): MDHEN, SYDVKM. The CDR3 is 14 amino acids. The ends lost 5 bases at V and 3 bases at J; junction bases unmatched: 6. The CDR3 is CASSLTGSDTEAFF. DNA for the CDR3: TGTGCCAGCAGTCTGACAGGGAGTGACACTGAAGCTTTCTTT.

Note on this clone: One end of the junction is discordant with germline, which a read error may explain. This chain uses TRBV7-9 with TRBJ2-7, with 12 bases identical to TRBD2. The germline gives CDR1 SEHNR, CDR2 FQNEAQ (reference sequence). The CDR3 has 16 amino acids. The CDR3 region is CSSSPGTSGFSYEQYF. The CDR3, as DNA: TGTTCCAGCAGCCCCGGGACTAGCGGGTTCTCCTACGAGCAGTACTTC. Filled out from reference TRBV7-9 and TRBJ2-7, the complete variable domain reads DTGVSQNPRHKITKRGQNVTFRCDPISEHNRLYWYRQTLGQGPEFLTYFQNEAQLEKSRLLSDRFSAERPKGSFSTLEIQRTEQGDSAMYLCSSSPGTSGFSYEQYFGPGTRLTVT.

The genes are TRBV7-6 and TRBJ1-1; D is perhaps TRBD1 (6 bases). Germline-derived CDR1 and CDR2 are SGHVS and FNYEAQ. The CDR3 totals 12 residues. Trimming removed 3 bases at V and 8 bases at J, with 10 bases between. The DNA of the CDR3 is TGTGCCAGCAGCTTTTACAGGGAGGAAGCTTTCTTT. This sequence encodes CASSFYREEAFF.

V is TRBV4-1 and J is TRBJ2-1; tentatively, D is TRBD2 (5 bases). Between the trimmed V and J ends, which lost 1 base and 9 bases, there was a span of 19 bases. The V gene's germline CDR1 is MGHRA and CDR2 YSYEKL. This CDR3 region has 16 residues. In nucleotides, the CDR3 is TGCGCCAGCAGCCAAGGGTGGGTGAGGGCAGAGCTTGAGCAGTTCTTC. Translated: CASSQGWVRAELEQFF.

The genes are TRBV5-6 and TRBJ1-1, with a possible D match to TRBD1 (5 bases). The CDR3 is 16 amino acids. Germline values: CDR1 SGHDT, CDR2 YYEEEE. V was trimmed by 0 bases and J by 0 bases, leaving 12 bases between them. CDR3 nucleotide sequence: TGTGCCAGCAGCTTGGCCGGGAGGGGATTGAACACTGAAGCTTTCTTT. Its translation: CASSLAGRGLNTEAFF.

The chain couples TRBV10-2 to TRBJ2-5, with 10 nucleotides matching TRBD2. The DNA end is more similar to TRBJ2-7, so the J call may be wrong. The germline V gene has CDR1 WSHSY and CDR2 SAAADI. The CDR3 is 16 amino acids. CDR3 sequence: CASTISIAGGGYEQYF. DNA of the CDR3: TGCGCCAGCACGATATCAATAGCGGGAGGCGGGTACGAGCAGTACTTC.

This chain joins TRBV5-1 and TRBJ2-3; weak D call: TRBD2 (6 bases). CDR3 length: 15 amino acids. The germline gives CDR1 SGHRS, CDR2 YFSETQ. V lost 3 bases and J lost 4, with 15 bases in between. The CDR3 reads CASSSPGTASDTQYF. CDR3 bases: TGCGCCAGCAGCTCTCCCGGGACTGCCTCAGATACGCAGTATTTT.

The V call is TRBV5-6, the J call TRBJ1-2; 9 bases align to TRBD1. The CDR3 is 15 residues long. Germline-derived CDR1 and CDR2 are SGHDT and YYEEEE. The ends lost 4 bases at V and 4 bases at J; junction bases unmatched: 8. CDR3 amino acids: CASSTGQGAPYGYTF. For the CDR3, the DNA is TGTGCCAGCAGCACGGGACAGGGCGCACCCTATGGCTACACCTTC.